This T cell receptor beta chain stems from a study of T cells in women clearing cervical HPV infection. Study-wide findings and caveats: Cases carried less TRBV6-7 than controls: approximately 0.1% versus 0.16%. Repertoire richness, not evenness, was significantly elevated in CIN3+ cases versus controls.

Average input was 1200 ng genomic DNA for immunoSEQ TCR beta CDR3 amplification. Assay: immunoSEQ multiplex PCR; the TCRdb copy retains only in-frame clones and omits some. This listing includes more than 25,000 clones. The V gene's germline CDR1 is SGHVS and CDR2 FQNEAQ. The CDR3 extends over 14 amino acids. Note on this clone: The antigen is not known. Read data end 3 residues before the CDR3 end; the end is taken from the germline J gene.

The clonotype originates from a woman aged 18 to 75 with a cervical HPV16 infection that either progressed to CIN3+ or cleared (not recorded which). V usage is TRBV7-8 and J usage is TRBJ2-4; 10 bases agree with TRBD1. Material for sequencing was blood buffy coat. Partial CDR3 DNA: TGTGCCAGCAGCTTAGATATGACAGGGGGCGGT. Translating gives CASSLDMTGGG. The entire CDR3 is CASSLDMTGGGQYF.